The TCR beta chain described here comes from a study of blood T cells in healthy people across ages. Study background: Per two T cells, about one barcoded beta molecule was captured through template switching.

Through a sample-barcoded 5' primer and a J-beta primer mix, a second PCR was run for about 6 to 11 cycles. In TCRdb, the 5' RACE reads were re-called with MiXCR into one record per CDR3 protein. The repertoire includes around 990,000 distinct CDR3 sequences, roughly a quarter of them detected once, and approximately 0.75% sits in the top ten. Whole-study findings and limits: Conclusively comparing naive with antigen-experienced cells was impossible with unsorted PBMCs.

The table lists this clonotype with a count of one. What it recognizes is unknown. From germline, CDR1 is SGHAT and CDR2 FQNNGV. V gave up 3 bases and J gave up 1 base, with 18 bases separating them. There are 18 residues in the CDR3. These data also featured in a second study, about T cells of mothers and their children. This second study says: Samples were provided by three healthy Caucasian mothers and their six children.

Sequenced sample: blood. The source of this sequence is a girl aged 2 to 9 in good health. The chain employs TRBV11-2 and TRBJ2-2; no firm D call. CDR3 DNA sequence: TGTGCCAGCAGCTTGGTTTTTGGACCCACGGGGAACACCGGGGAGCTGTTTTTT. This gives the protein CASSLVFGPTGNTGELFF.